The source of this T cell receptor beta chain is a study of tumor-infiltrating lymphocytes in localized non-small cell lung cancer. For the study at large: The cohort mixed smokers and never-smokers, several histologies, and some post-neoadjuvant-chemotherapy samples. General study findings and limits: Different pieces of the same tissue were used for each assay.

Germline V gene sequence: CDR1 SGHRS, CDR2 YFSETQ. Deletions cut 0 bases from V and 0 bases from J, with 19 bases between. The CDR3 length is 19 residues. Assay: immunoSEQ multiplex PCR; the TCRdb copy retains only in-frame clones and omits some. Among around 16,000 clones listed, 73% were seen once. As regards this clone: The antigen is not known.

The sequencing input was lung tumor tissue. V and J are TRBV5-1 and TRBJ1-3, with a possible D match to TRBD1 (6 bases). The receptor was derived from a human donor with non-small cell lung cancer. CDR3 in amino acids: CASSLVGRGVSDSGNTIYF. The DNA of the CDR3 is TGCGCCAGCAGCTTGGTTGGCAGGGGTGTTAGTGACTCTGGAAACACCATATATTTT.